These T cell receptor beta chains were read from a single sample in a study of blood T cell repertoires in COVID-19. Profiled with immunoSEQ multiplex PCR; TCRdb holds only in-frame clones, not every one. The sample holds 250,000 to 300,000 clones; under 95% are singletons and the top ten take about 2.3%. Sample: PBMCs or T cells enriched from blood (not recorded which). These receptors originate from a woman aged 40 to 50 with acute COVID-19. Both conserved end residues are part of each CDR3. Each record gives: clone size, J gene, V gene, D gene, CDR3 protein, CDR3 DNA. A D gene is named only where the DNA matches it firmly. Clone sizes are given selectively: once, few, many, or a class where the clone is expanded.

NA	TRBJ1-5	TRBV19	NA	CASSTGAGNQPQHF	TGTGCCAGTAGTACAGGGGCAGGCAATCAGCCCCAGCATTTT
NA	TRBJ2-2	TRBV18	NA	CASSPLTGTTNTGELFF	TGTGCCAGCTCACCCCTAACGGGTACTACGAACACCGGGGAGCTGTTTTTT
NA	TRBJ1-2	TRBV30	TRBD1	CAWNRGTGDGYTF	TGTGCCTGGAATCGCGGGACAGGAGATGGCTACACCTTC
NA	TRBJ2-2	TRBV24-1	NA	CAALNPGTGELFF	TGTGCCGCCTTAAACCCGGGCACCGGGGAGCTGTTTTTT
NA	TRBJ1-1	TRBV28	NA	CASRRGGTNTEAFF	TGTGCCAGCAGAAGGGGAGGGACGAACACTGAAGCTTTCTTT
NA	TRBJ1-3	TRBV7-9	NA	CASSFRGFGDTIYF	TGTGCCAGCAGCTTCAGGGGATTCGGAGACACCATATATTTT
NA	TRBJ2-5	TRBV19	NA	CASSISSEETQYF	TGTGCCAGTAGTATTAGCAGTGAGGAGACCCAGTACTTC
NA	TRBJ1-2	TRBV2	NA	CASSGDALLTTNYGYTF	TGTGCCAGCAGTGGCGATGCGCTTCTCACTACTAACTATGGCTACACCTTC
NA	TRBJ2-3	TRBV6-5	NA	CASSSFQDTQYF	TGTGCCAGCAGTTCCTTCCAGGATACGCAGTATTTT
NA	TRBJ2-5	TRBV5-1	NA	CASSPTPKETQYF	TGCGCCAGCAGCCCCACACCGAAAGAGACCCAGTACTTC
few	TRBJ1-2	TRBV2	NA	CASSEGGAGGYTF	TGTGCCAGCAGTGAAGGGGGCGCTGGTGGCTACACCTTC
NA	TRBJ2-3	TRBV7-3	NA	CASSLRPSDTQYF	TGTGCCAGCAGCTTAAGGCCGTCAGATACGCAGTATTTT
NA	TRBJ1-5	TRBV27	NA	CASDSRASNQPQHF	TGTGCCAGCGATTCGAGGGCTAGCAATCAGCCCCAGCATTTT
NA	TRBJ2-7	TRBV7-9	TRBD1	CASSEYLETDRGGSYEQYF	TGTGCCAGCAGCGAATACCTCGAGACGGACAGGGGAGGGTCCTACGAGCAGTACTTC
NA	TRBJ1-5	TRBV6-6	NA	CASSYSSLSEPQHF	TGTGCCAGCAGTTACTCGAGCCTTTCGGAGCCCCAGCATTTT
NA	TRBJ2-3	TRBV4-1	TRBD2	CASSHVTSGTDTQYF	TGCGCCAGCAGCCATGTGACTAGCGGAACAGATACGCAGTATTTT
NA	TRBJ1-1	TRBV30	TRBD1	CAWNLRGSNTEAFF	TGTGCCTGGAATCTCAGGGGGTCGAACACTGAAGCTTTCTTT
NA	TRBJ1-3	TRBV24-1	TRBD1	CATSEGQGRGNTIYF	TGTGCCACCAGTGAAGGACAGGGCCGCGGAAACACCATATATTTT
NA	TRBJ2-3	TRBV7-2	TRBD2	CASSLGLAGGGDTQYF	TGTGCCAGCAGCTTGGGACTAGCGGGAGGGGGAGATACGCAGTATTTT
NA	TRBJ2-7	TRBV6-5	NA	CASSTTVSSYEQYF	TGTGCCAGCAGTACGACAGTGAGCTCCTACGAGCAGTACTTC
NA	TRBJ2-7	TRBV11-2	TRBD1	CASRTTGQGYEQYF	TGTGCCAGCAGGACTACAGGACAGGGCTACGAGCAGTACTTC
once	TRBJ2-3	TRBV28	TRBD2	CASSPYLSGGEDTQYF	TGTGCCAGCAGTCCATACCTTAGCGGGGGGGAAGATACGCAGTATTTT
NA	TRBJ1-1	TRBV2	NA	CASLGGGHTEAFF	TGTGCCAGCCTGGGGGGAGGACACACTGAAGCTTTCTTT
NA	TRBJ2-1	TRBV5-8	NA	CASRGQGGEGLRDEQFF	TGTGCCAGCAGGGGCCAAGGAGGGGAAGGACTTCGCGATGAGCAGTTCTTC
NA	TRBJ2-5	TRBV2	TRBD2	CASSGRGGRETQYF	TGTGCCAGCAGTGGAAGGGGAGGGCGAGAGACCCAGTACTTC
NA	TRBJ2-3	TRBV9	TRBD1	CASSPWGGQGDTQYF	TGTGCCAGCAGCCCCTGGGGGGGACAGGGAGATACGCAGTATTTT
NA	TRBJ2-1	TRBV18	TRBD1	CASSPGQVRNNEQFF	TGTGCCAGCTCACCGGGACAGGTTAGGAATAATGAGCAGTTCTTC
NA	TRBJ2-3	TRBV24-1	TRBD1	CATSDLPGDRATDTQYF	TGTGCCACCAGTGATCTACCAGGGGACAGGGCCACAGATACGCAGTATTTT
NA	TRBJ1-1	TRBV2	NA	CASSGWGDTEAFF	TGTGCCAGCAGTGGTTGGGGCGACACTGAAGCTTTCTTT
NA	TRBJ1-1	TRBV2	TRBD1	CASSARAGGEAFF	TGTGCCAGCAGTGCCCGGGCAGGGGGAGAAGCTTTCTTT
NA	TRBJ2-7	TRBV9	TRBD2	CASSVGSSGSYEQYF	TGTGCCAGCAGCGTAGGATCTAGCGGGTCGTACGAGCAGTACTTC
NA	TRBJ2-2	TRBV19	TRBD1	CASSILVQGDRELFF	TGTGCCAGTAGTATATTGGTACAGGGGGATCGGGAGCTGTTTTTT
NA	TRBJ2-1	TRBV7-3	NA	CASSPGVSADEQFF	TGTGCCAGCAGCCCGGGGGTCTCAGCCGATGAGCAGTTCTTC
NA	TRBJ2-1	TRBV19	TRBD2	CASSIALAGGYNEQFF	TGTGCCAGTAGTATAGCCCTAGCGGGAGGATACAATGAGCAGTTCTTC
few	TRBJ1-4	TRBV7-6	NA	CASSRGHHKSNEKLFF	TGTGCCAGCTCCAGGGGACACCATAAGAGTAATGAAAAACTGTTTTTT
NA	TRBJ1-2	TRBV28	TRBD1	CASMSRSRGAYGYTF	TGTGCCAGCATGTCCCGCTCCAGGGGGGCCTATGGCTACACCTTC
NA	TRBJ1-2	TRBV6-4	TRBD1	CASRPGQGKYGYTF	TGTGCCAGCAGGCCTGGACAGGGCAAGTATGGCTACACCTTC